A single sample gave rise to the 14 T cell receptor beta chains below, sequenced in a study of Graves' ophthalmopathy and Graves' hyperthyroidism. RNA transcripts were the source from which TCR beta CDR3 regions were amplified. First-round RT-PCR relied on HTBI primers, and a second-round multiplex PCR came next. TCRdb re-derived calls from the multiplex PCR reads in MiXCR, one entry per CDR3 protein. The sample records about 480,000 distinct CDR3 sequences, 14% being singletons. The sequencing input was blood. The receptor source for this set is a woman in her thirties with Graves' ophthalmopathy.

The table lists this clonotype with many counts. The chain carries TRBV6-8 and TRBJ1-5, with a possible D match to TRBD1 (6 bases). The germline CDR1 and CDR2 sequences are MNHGY and SAAAGT. The CDR3 covers 14 residues. V lost 5 bases and J 5 bases, leaving 13 bases between the germline ends. DNA of the CDR3: TGTGCCAGCAGTGAATCCTCAGGGGATCAGCCCCAGCATTTT. Encoded protein: CASSESSGDQPQHF.

The table lists this clonotype with many counts. The chain uses TRBV20-1 and TRBJ2-6; D unclear. Germline loops: CDR1 DFQATT, CDR2 SNEGSKA (reference sequence). V dropped 5 bases and J dropped 4 bases, with 0 bases sitting between them. The CDR3 sequence is 10 residues long. The CDR3: CSAGANVLTF. The DNA for the CDR3 is TGCAGTGCTGGGGCCAACGTCCTGACTTTC.

The chain joins TRBV6-5 to TRBJ1-5, with 8 bases fitting TRBD1. Trimming took 0 bases from V and 7 from J; bases not matched to a gene: 5. Germline CDR1 MNHEY, CDR2 SVGAGI. The CDR3 consists of 15 residues. The CDR3 coding sequence is TGTGCCAGCAGTTACTCATCTGACAGGGGACAGCCCCAGCATTTT. Protein: CASSYSSDRGQPQHF.

This chain connects TRBV9 to TRBJ2-7, with D unresolved. Germline CDR1 is SGDLS and CDR2 is YYNGEE. The ends were cut back, 0 bases at V and 3 bases at J, with 13 bases in the middle. CDR3 size: 15 residues. The chain's CDR3 is CASSVDGRSYYEQYF. The CDR3 nucleotides read TGTGCCAGCAGCGTAGATGGCAGGTCATACTACGAGCAGTACTTC.

This clonotype was counted at least ten times. This chain uses TRBV30 with TRBJ1-1, with D hard to call. With 4 bases removed from V and 1 base from J, the gap between germline ends came to 10 bases. Germline CDR1 reads GTSNPN; CDR2 reads SVGIG (reference sequence). The CDR3 totals 13 residues. CDR3 residues: CAWMMRENTEAFF. The DNA of the CDR3 is TGTGCCTGGATGATGAGGGAGAACACTGAAGCTTTCTTT.

The table lists this clonotype with many counts. The rearrangement uses TRBV29-1 and TRBJ2-2; TRBD2 matches 9 bases. CDR3 size: 13 residues. CDR1 is SQVTM and CDR2 is ANQGSEA in the germline V gene. The ends lost 2 bases at V and 7 bases at J; junction bases unmatched: 2. The CDR3 reads CSVESSGIGELFF. In DNA, the CDR3 is TGCAGCGTTGAATCTAGCGGGATCGGGGAGCTGTTTTTT.

This chain connects TRBV12-3 or TRBV12-4 to TRBJ1-5; tentative D call: TRBD1 (5 bases). V was trimmed by 6 bases and J by 6 bases, leaving 18 bases between them. This CDR3 is 15 amino acids long. The CDR3 DNA reads TGTGCCAGCAGAGAGGGGTTGGCGGCAACTCAGCCCCAGCATTTT. Translation: CASREGLAATQPQHF.

This clonotype showed up many times. The chain couples TRBV12-3 or TRBV12-4 to TRBJ2-7; D gene uncertain. The CDR3 runs 14 residues. V shed 1 base and J shed 9 bases, with 16 bases lying between them. CDR3: CASSLGPADTMQYF. DNA of the CDR3: TGTGCCAGCAGTTTAGGGCCTGCGGATACCATGCAGTACTTC.

This clonotype was detected ten times or more. The chain is built from TRBV7-2 and TRBJ2-7; perhaps D is TRBD1 or TRBD2 (6 bases each). The germline V gene has CDR1 SGHTA and CDR2 FQGNSA. Deletions cut 3 bases from V and 0 bases from J, with 15 bases between. There are 16 residues in the CDR3. CDR3 DNA: TGTGCCAGCAGCTTCCGGCTAGGGGGGCACTCCTACGAGCAGTACTTC. This encodes CASSFRLGGHSYEQYF.

This clonotype was counted at least ten times. The chain is built from TRBV29-1 and TRBJ2-5; D may be TRBD1 or TRBD2 (5 bases each). This CDR3 comprises 13 residues. V lost 8 bases and J lost 2, with 15 bases in between. Germline CDR1 is SQVTM and CDR2 is ANQGSEA. CDR3 in amino acids: CSNDSGTQETQYF. CDR3 nucleotide sequence: TGCAGCAACGATTCCGGGACGCAAGAGACCCAGTACTTC.

The table lists this clonotype with many counts. V is TRBV15 and J is TRBJ2-7; 7 bases fit TRBD1. J gave up 7 bases and V 0 bases, and 9 bases lay outside the gene matches. Germline V gene sequence: CDR1 LNHNV, CDR2 YYDKDF (reference sequence). This CDR3 has 15 amino acids. The CDR3 nucleotides are TGTGCCACCAGCAGAGATCATACAGGGGTAGGGGAGCAGTACTTC. It translates to CATSRDHTGVGEQYF.

This clonotype has at least ten counts. The chain couples TRBV11-1 to TRBJ1-3; the D gene is possibly TRBD1 (5 bases). The CDR3 contains 16 residues. Per germline, CDR1 SGHAT and CDR2 FQDESV (reference sequence). The V gene lost 1 base and the J gene lost 4 bases, with 14 bases spanning the gap. This CDR3 is CASSLEVGGPGNTIYF. CDR3 in DNA: TGTGCCAGCAGCTTAGAGGTCGGGGGACCGGGAAACACCATATATTTT.

This clonotype has only a few counts. CDR3 bases: TGTGCCAGCAGCCTGGGACAGGGGGAGGGAGAGACCCAGTACTTC. This gives the protein CASSLGQGEGETQYF. V is TRBV7-9 and J is TRBJ2-5; 11 nucleotides agree with TRBD1. CDR1 and CDR2 from the germline V gene are SEHNR and FQNEAQ (reference sequence). The trim removed 5 bases at V and 4 bases at J, leaving 6 bases unmatched. There are 15 residues in the CDR3.

CDR3 nucleotide sequence: TGTGCCAGCAGTGAATATAGGGCTCGAGGGGGCCCCGTGGAGACCCAGTACTTC. It encodes CASSEYRARGGPVETQYF. The chain uses TRBV25-1 and TRBJ2-5; 7 positions agree with TRBD1. This CDR3 has 18 residues. Germline values: CDR1 MGHDK, CDR2 SYGVNS. After removal of 0 bases from V and 5 bases from J, the junction contained 15 bases not matched to a gene.